The clone carrying this T cell receptor (beta chain) was counted at least ten times. What it recognizes is unknown. The record originates from a study of Graves' ophthalmopathy and Graves' hyperthyroidism. Study-level findings and limits: Ophthalmopathy cases were distinguished from stable hyperthyroidism by a 13-signature model, reaching approximately 87% sensitivity and 70% to 84% specificity. Clonotypes were expanded in thyroid at above 0.001 frequency, and most also appeared in blood.

Researchers turned away patients with other autoimmune diseases, uncontrolled infections, pregnancy or lactation. Diagnoses were established from clinical symptoms, serum thyroxine, TRAb, thyroid ultrasound and orbital computed tomography. RNA served as the template for amplifying TCR beta CDR3 regions. In the first round, RT-PCR was carried out with HTBI primers, and a multiplex PCR formed the second round. Each CDR3 protein gets one entry after TCRdb re-called the multiplex PCR reads with MiXCR. The table lists 170,000 or so distinct CDR3 sequences, more than 30% of them singletons. V lost 7 bases and J lost 1, with 9 bases in between. The CDR3 has 13 residues. Looked up from germline, CDR1 is KGHDR and CDR2 is SFDVKD.

Sequencing was carried out using peripheral blood. The chain links TRBV24-1 to TRBJ1-1; D remains unclear. The TCR was taken from a woman aged 40 to 50 with Graves' ophthalmopathy. The DNA of the CDR3 is TGTGCCACCAGAACCAGCGAGAACACTGAAGCTTTCTTT. Translated, it gives CATRTSENTEAFF.